The present T cell receptor (beta chain) was sequenced within a study of CD8 T cells in Susac syndrome. Random hexamers were used to reverse transcribe 0.5 to 1 ug of RNA. TCRdb independently ran MiXCR on the immunoSEQ multiplex PCR reads; one entry per CDR3 protein. The table records some 160,000 distinct CDR3 sequences, around 90% of them present only once. The sample holds a few counts of this clonotype. This CDR3 has 13 residues. V lost 3 bases to trimming and J lost 2 bases, with 7 bases between them. High-throughput TCR beta sequencing covered peripheral CD8+ and CD4+ T cells. Healthy donors matched for age and sex were used as controls. TEMRA cells were enriched by FACS, and CD4+ and CD8+ T cells were negatively isolated.

Sequenced: CD4+ T cells from PBMCs. The chain employs TRBV12-3 or TRBV12-4 and TRBJ2-5; a possible D gene is TRBD2 (6 bases). The TCR was taken from a human donor in good health. CDR3 bases: TGTGCCAGCAGTTTTAGCGGTCAAGAGACCCAGTACTTC. This encodes CASSFSGQETQYF.